This T cell receptor (beta chain) was identified during a study of CD8+CD57+ T cells in acquired aplastic anemia. Trimming shortened V by 3 bases and J by 2 bases, and 10 bases separated the two germline ends. The CDR3 sequence is 15 residues long. All patients picked for sequencing had shown, by flow cytometry, an expansion of CD8+CD57+ cells. The table lists this clonotype with many counts. Genomic DNA constituted the template upon which TCR beta VDJ and CDR3 profiling was performed. TCRdb fed the reads into MiXCR, producing one record per CDR3 protein. The sample has roughly 240,000 distinct CDR3 sequences, around 45% seen once.

The TCR originated in a human donor with aplastic anemia. Sequencing was carried out using sorted CD4+, CD8+, or CD8+CD57+ T cells (not recorded which) from PBMCs. The chain combines TRBV12-3 or TRBV12-4 with TRBJ2-2; unclear D gene. The DNA for the CDR3 is TGTGCCAGCAGTTTCGAGCATCTAAACACCGGGGAGCTGTTTTTT. It encodes CASSFEHLNTGELFF.